What follows are 2 T cell receptor beta chains derived from one specimen sequenced in a study of T cell responses to AZD1222 COVID-19 vaccine (dated by TCRdb to the early 2020s). Library preparation was by the immunoSEQ multiplex PCR assay. This immuneACCESS table, as held by TCRdb, lists in-frame sequences with V and J called but not all clones. Of the missing ones, under half trace to an unresolved V gene in checked studies; the others have no known cause. This sample holds 150,000 to 200,000 clones; 92% were observed only once. The ten largest account for 1% to 1.5% of the sample. Per the publication, the time point label means: about 28 days (+/-7) after the second vaccine dose. The sample here was peripheral blood, taken 28 days after the second AZD1222 dose. These TCRs come from an adult who received the AZD1222 COVID-19 vaccine.

The genes are TRBV7-2 and TRBJ1-1, with 9 bases identical to TRBD1. The CDR3 sequence is 15 residues long. Germline trimming cut 5 bases from V and 0 bases from J; bases unmatched to any gene: 4. Germline assignment: CDR1 SGHTA and CDR2 FQGNSA. The CDR3 bases are TGTGCCAGCAGCGCCGGACAGGGGCTGAACACTGAAGCTTTCTTT. The encoded protein is CASSAGQGLNTEAFF.

In its sample, this clone was seen once. The rearrangement joins TRBV7-9 to TRBJ1-1, with D possibly TRBD1 on 6 matching bases. Germline lookup yields CDR1 SEHNR and CDR2 FQNEAQ (reference sequence). Trimming removed 4 bases at V and 10 bases at J, with 13 bases between. This CDR3 is built from 12 residues. The DNA for the CDR3 is TGTGCCAGCAGCTCCAGGGGAACGGGAGCTTTCTTT. Translated: CASSSRGTGAFF.